Presented here are 8 T cell receptor beta chains from one specimen sequenced in a study of blood T cells in healthy people across ages. Alongside a J-beta primer mix, a sample-barcoded 5' primer served in a second PCR lasting about 7 to 12 cycles. A single record per CDR3 protein comes from TCRdb applying MiXCR to the 5' RACE reads. The repertoire holds over a million distinct CDR3 sequences, with around 42% as singletons. The sequencing sample was made of blood. Receptors were obtained from a woman aged 18-35 years in good health.

The J gene is TRBJ2-7, the V gene TRBV28, with TRBD1 as a possible D gene (6 bases). V was shortened by 4 bases and J by 0 bases, with 13 bases between the two germline ends. The CDR3 runs to 15 residues. Germline V gene lookup returns CDR1 MDHEN and CDR2 SYDVKM. CDR3 DNA: TGTGCCAGCAGTTCCTCGGACAGCTACTCCTACGAGCAGTACTTC. Residues: CASSSSDSYSYEQYF.

This chain links TRBV12-3 or TRBV12-4 with TRBJ2-5; perhaps TRBD1 as D (6 bases). This CDR3 is 15 amino acids long. V lost 3 bases to trimming and J lost 0 bases, with 11 bases between them. In DNA, the CDR3 is TGTGCCAGCAGTTTCGGACAGCTCAACCAAGAGACCCAGTACTTC. This codes for CASSFGQLNQETQYF.

This clonotype came up a few times. This chain uses TRBV28 with TRBJ2-7, with D perhaps TRBD2 (6 bases). The J call is uncertain, as TRBJ2-5 better fits the DNA end. Per germline, CDR1 MDHEN and CDR2 SYDVKM. This CDR3 region has 14 residues. CDR3 coding DNA: TGTGCCAGCAGTTCCCCGGCGGGGCAAGAGACCCAGTACTTC. Protein product: CASSSPAGQETQYF.

This clonotype was counted at least ten times. The chain uses TRBV18 and TRBJ1-1, with D uncertain. The CDR3 consists of 13 residues. CDR1 is KGHSH and CDR2 is LQKENI in the germline V gene. V lost 3 bases, J lost 3 bases, and 8 bases lay in between. CDR3 sequence reads: CASSPLAYTEAFF. CDR3 nucleotide sequence: TGTGCCAGCTCACCGTTAGCGTACACTGAAGCTTTCTTT.

DNA for the CDR3: TGTGCCAGCACCCTACAGGGTACGACAGATACGCAGTATTTT. It codes for CASTLQGTTDTQYF. The chain uses TRBV6-6 and TRBJ2-3, with D possibly matching TRBD1 (6 bases). The CDR3 runs 14 residues. The germline V gene has CDR1 MNHNY and CDR2 SVGAGI (reference sequence). Trimming left V 7 bases short and J 3 bases short, with 14 bases between.

The CDR3 sequence: CSARWGNTGELFF. For the CDR3, the DNA is TGCAGTGCTAGATGGGGGAACACCGGGGAGCTGTTTTTT. The genes are TRBV20-1 and TRBJ2-2; D is uncertain. Looked up from germline, CDR1 is DFQATT and CDR2 is SNEGSKA (reference sequence). CDR3 length equals 13 residues. V lost 2 bases and J lost 1, with 5 bases in between.

The V gene is TRBV5-6, the J gene TRBJ2-1; 9 nucleotides align to TRBD2. The CDR3 runs 16 residues. Trimming took 4 bases from V and 1 from J; bases not matched to a gene: 6. CDR1 SGHDT and CDR2 YYEEEE come from the germline V gene. DNA for the CDR3: TGTGCCAGCAGCGGGGACCTAGCGGGGTCCTACAATGAGCAGTTCTTC. Amino acids: CASSGDLAGSYNEQFF.

About this clonotype itself: The germline gene is not matched at one end of the junction; a read error may be the cause. The CDR3 DNA follows: TGTGTCAGCAGCTTAGCCACGTGGAATCGGAACTACGAGCAGTACTTC. Encoded protein: CVSSLATWNRNYEQYF. V is TRBV11-2 and J is TRBJ2-4, with D hard to call. The J call may be in error: the DNA end matches TRBJ2-7 better. This CDR3 is 16 amino acids long. Germline values: CDR1 SGHAT, CDR2 FQNNGV.